Each of the 4 T cell receptor beta chains below was sequenced from the same sample in a study of CXCR3-negative and CXCR3-positive naive CD8 T cells. In preparing the TRB cDNA libraries, 5' RACE with UMI labels was used. TCRdb re-called the 5' RACE reads; one entry per CDR3 protein, DNA not given. The ten top clones account for 10%, within a sample of about 28,000 distinct CDR3 sequences. Sample: memory CD8+ T cells from blood. These receptors were obtained from a human donor in good health. Some clones in this sample may be carry-over from other donors' samples.

The CDR3 here is CSAQISYEQYF. The V and J genes are TRBV20-1 and TRBJ2-7. Germline CDR1 is DFQATT and CDR2 is SNEGSKA (reference sequence). The CDR3 is 11 amino acids.

This clonotype is medium-sized by frequency. The V and J genes are TRBV2 and TRBJ1-2; TCRdb designates TRBD1, a call that cannot be tested without DNA. The CDR3 extends over 11 amino acids. The germline CDR1 and CDR2 sequences are SNHLY and FYNNEI. The CDR3: CASQGDYGYTF.

The J gene is TRBJ2-3, the V gene TRBV4-3; TCRdb calls TRBD1, which cannot be checked without DNA. Germline CDR1 LGHNA, CDR2 YSLEER. CDR3 length: 16 amino acids. The CDR3 spells CASSQDIGQGADTQYF.

The CDR3 spells CSDQGQDNEQFF. The rearrangement links TRBV29-1 to TRBJ2-1; TCRdb designates TRBD1, a call that cannot be tested without DNA. CDR1 SQVTM and CDR2 ANQGSEA come from the germline V gene. The length of the CDR3 is 12 residues.